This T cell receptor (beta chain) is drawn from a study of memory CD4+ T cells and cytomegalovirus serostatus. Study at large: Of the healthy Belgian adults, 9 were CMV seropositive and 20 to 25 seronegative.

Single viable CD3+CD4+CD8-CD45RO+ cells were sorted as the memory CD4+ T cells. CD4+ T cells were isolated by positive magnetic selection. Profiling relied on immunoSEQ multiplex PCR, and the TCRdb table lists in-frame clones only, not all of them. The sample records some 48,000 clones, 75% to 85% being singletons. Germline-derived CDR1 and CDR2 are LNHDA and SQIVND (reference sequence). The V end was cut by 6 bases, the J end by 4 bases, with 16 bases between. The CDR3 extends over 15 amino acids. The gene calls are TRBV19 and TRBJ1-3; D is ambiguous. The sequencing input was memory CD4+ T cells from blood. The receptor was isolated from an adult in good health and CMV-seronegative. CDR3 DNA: TGTGCCAGTAGGTCCGTACAAGCCCTAGGAAACACCATATATTTT. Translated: CASRSVQALGNTIYF.